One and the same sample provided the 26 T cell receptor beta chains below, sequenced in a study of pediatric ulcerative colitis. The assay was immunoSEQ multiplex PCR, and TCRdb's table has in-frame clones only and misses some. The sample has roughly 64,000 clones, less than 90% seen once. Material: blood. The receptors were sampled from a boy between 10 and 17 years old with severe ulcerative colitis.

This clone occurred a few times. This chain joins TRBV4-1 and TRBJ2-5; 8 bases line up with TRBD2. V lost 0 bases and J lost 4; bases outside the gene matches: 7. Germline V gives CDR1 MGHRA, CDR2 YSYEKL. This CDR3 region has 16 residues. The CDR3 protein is CASSQDQAGLGETQYF. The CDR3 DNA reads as TGCGCCAGCAGCCAAGATCAAGCGGGACTAGGAGAGACCCAGTACTTC.

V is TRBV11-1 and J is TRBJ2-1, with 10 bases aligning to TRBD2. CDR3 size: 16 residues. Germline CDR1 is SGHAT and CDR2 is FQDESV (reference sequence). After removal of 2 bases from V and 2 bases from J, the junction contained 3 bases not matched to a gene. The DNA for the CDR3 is TGTGCCAGCAGCTTACTTCTAGCGGGAGCCTACAATGAGCAGTTCTTC. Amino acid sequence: CASSLLLAGAYNEQFF.

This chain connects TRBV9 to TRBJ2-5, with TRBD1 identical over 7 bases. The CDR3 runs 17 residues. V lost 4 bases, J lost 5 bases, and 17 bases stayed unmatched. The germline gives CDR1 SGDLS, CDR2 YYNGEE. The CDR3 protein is CASSPYRQGVGWETQYF. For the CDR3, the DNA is TGTGCCAGCAGCCCTTATCGACAGGGAGTGGGGTGGGAGACCCAGTACTTC.

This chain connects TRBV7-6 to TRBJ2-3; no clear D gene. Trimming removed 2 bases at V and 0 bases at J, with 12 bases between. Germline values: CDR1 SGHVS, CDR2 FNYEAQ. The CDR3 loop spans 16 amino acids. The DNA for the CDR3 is TGTGCCAGCAGCTTACAGTCGGCCCCTAGCACAGATACGCAGTATTTT. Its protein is CASSLQSAPSTDTQYF.

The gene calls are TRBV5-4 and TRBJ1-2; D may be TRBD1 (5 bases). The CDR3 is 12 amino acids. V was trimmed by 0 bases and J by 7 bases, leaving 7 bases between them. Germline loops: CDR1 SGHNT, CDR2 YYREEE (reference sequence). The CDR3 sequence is CASSLDQGGYTF. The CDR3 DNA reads TGTGCCAGCAGCTTGGACCAGGGTGGCTACACCTTC.

CDR3 residues: CASSPGREQFF. In DNA, the CDR3 is TGTGCCAGCTCACCCGGGCGCGAGCAGTTCTTC. This chain uses TRBV18 with TRBJ2-1; no firm D call. Germline V gene lookup returns CDR1 KGHSH and CDR2 LQKENI. The ends were cut back, 3 bases at V and 10 bases at J, with 7 bases in the middle. There are 11 residues in the CDR3.

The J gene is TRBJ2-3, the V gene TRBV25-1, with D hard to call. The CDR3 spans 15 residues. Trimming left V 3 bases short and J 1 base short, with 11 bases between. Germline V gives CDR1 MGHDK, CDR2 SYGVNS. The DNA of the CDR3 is TGTGCCAGCAGTGAGATTGGACCGCGCACAGATACGCAGTATTTT. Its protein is CASSEIGPRTDTQYF.

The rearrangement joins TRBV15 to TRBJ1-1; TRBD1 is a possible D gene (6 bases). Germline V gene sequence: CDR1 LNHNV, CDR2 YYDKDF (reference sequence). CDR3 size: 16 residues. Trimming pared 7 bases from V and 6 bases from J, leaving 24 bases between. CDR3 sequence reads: CATNSRRDMANPEAFF. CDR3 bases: TGTGCCACCAACAGCAGGAGGGACATGGCAAACCCTGAAGCTTTCTTT.

CDR3 nucleotide sequence: TGCAGCGTTGTTCTTTCCTACGAGCAGTACTTC. It is translated as CSVVLSYEQYF. The V call is TRBV29-1, the J call TRBJ2-7; D is unresolved. This CDR3 is 11 amino acids long. Germline V gene sequence: CDR1 SQVTM, CDR2 ANQGSEA. The V end was cut by 4 bases, the J end by 1 base, with 5 bases between.

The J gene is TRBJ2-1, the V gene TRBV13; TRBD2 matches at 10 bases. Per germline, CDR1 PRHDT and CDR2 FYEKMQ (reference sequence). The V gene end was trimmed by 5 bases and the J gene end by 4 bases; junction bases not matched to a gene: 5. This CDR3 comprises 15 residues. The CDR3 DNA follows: TGTGCCAGCAGCCTGGGACTAGCGCAATACAATGAGCAGTTCTTC. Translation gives CASSLGLAQYNEQFF.

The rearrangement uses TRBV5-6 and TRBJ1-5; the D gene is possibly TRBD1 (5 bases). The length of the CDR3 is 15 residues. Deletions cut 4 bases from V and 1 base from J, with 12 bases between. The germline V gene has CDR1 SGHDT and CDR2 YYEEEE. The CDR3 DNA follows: TGTGCCAGCAGCAATAGGGACGGGAGCAATCAGCCCCAGCATTTT. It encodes CASSNRDGSNQPQHF. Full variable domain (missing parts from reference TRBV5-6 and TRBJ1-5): DAGVTQSPTHLIKTRGQQVTLRCSPKSGHDTVSWYQQALGQGPQFIFQYYEEEERQRGNFPDRFSGHQFPNYSSELNVNALLLGDSALYLCASSNRDGSNQPQHFGDGTRLSIL.

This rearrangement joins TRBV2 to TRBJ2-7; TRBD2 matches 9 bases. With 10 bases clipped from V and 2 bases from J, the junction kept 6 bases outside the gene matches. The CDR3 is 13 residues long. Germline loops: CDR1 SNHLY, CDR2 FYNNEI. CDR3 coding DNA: TGTGCCACAGGGCGGGAGGGGCCCTACGAGCAGTACTTC. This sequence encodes CATGREGPYEQYF. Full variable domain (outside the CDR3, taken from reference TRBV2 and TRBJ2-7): EPEVTQTPSHQVTQMGQEVILRCVPISNHLYFYWYRQILGQKVEFLVSFYNNEISEKSEIFDDQFSVERPDGSNFTLKIRSTKLEDSAMYFCATGREGPYEQYFGPGTRLTVT.

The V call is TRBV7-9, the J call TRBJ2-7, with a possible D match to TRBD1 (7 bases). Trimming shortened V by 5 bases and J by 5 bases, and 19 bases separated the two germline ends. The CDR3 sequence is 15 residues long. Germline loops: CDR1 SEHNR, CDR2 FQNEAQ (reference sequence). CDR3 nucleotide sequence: TGTGCCAGCAGCCCTCCCCGACAGGGACTGGACGAGCAGTACTTC. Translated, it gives CASSPPRQGLDEQYF.

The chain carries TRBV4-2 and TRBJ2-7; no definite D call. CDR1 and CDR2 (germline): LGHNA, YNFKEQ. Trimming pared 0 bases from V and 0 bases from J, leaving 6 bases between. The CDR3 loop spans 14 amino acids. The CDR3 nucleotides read TGTGCCAGCAGCCAAGATCCCCCCTCCTACGAGCAGTACTTC. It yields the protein CASSQDPPSYEQYF.

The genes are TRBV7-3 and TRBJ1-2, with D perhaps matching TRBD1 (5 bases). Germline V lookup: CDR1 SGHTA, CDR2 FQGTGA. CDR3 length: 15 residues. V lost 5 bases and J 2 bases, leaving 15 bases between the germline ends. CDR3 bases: TGTGCCAGCAGCCCAGGTCTGGGACCAAACTATGGCTACACCTTC. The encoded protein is CASSPGLGPNYGYTF.

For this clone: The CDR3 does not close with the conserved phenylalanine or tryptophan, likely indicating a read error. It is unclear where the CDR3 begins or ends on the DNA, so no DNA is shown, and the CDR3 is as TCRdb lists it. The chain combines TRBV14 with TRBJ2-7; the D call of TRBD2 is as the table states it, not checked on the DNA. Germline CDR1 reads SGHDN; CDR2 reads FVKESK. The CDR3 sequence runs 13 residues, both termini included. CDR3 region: CASSQLVADTFAP.

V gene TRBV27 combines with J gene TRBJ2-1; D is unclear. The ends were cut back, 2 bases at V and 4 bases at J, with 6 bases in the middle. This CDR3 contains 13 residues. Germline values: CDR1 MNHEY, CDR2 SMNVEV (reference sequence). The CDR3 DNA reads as TGTGCCAGCAGTTTAGCCTTATACAATGAGCAGTTCTTC. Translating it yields CASSLALYNEQFF.

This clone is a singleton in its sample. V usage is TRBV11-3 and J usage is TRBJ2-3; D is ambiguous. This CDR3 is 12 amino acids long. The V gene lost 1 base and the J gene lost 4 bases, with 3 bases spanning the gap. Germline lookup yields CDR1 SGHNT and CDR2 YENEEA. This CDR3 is CASSLGPDTQYF. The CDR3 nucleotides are TGTGCCAGCAGCTTAGGACCAGATACGCAGTATTTT.

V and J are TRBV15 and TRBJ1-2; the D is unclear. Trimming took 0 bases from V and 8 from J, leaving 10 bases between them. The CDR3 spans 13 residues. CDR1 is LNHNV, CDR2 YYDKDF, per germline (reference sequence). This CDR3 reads CATSRDQGYGYTF. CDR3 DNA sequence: TGTGCCACCAGCAGAGATCAAGGTTACGGCTACACCTTC.

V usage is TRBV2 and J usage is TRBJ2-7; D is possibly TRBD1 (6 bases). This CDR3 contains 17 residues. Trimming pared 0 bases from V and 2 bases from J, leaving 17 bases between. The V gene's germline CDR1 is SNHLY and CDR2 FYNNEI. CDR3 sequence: CASSEALGQIRTYEQYF. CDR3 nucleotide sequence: TGTGCCAGCAGTGAAGCGCTTGGACAGATACGAACCTACGAGCAGTACTTC.

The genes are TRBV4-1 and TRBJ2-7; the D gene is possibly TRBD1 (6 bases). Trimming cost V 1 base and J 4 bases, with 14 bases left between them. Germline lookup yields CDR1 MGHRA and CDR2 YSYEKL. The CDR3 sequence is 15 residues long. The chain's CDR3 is CASSQAETGSYEQYF. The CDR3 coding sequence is TGCGCCAGCAGCCAAGCAGAGACAGGATCTTACGAGCAGTACTTC.

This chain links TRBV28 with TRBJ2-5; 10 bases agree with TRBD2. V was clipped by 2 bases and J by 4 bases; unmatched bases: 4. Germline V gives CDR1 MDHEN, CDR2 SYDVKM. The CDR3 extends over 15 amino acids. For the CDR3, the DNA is TGTGCCAGCAGTTTACCCGGACTAGCGGTAGAGACCCAGTACTTC. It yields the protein CASSLPGLAVETQYF. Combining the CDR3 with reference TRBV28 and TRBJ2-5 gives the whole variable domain DVKVTQSSRYLVKRTGEKVFLECVQDMDHENMFWYRQDPGLGLRLIYFSYDVKMKEKGDIPEGYSVSREKKERFSLILESASTNQTSMYLCASSLPGLAVETQYFGPGTRLLVL.

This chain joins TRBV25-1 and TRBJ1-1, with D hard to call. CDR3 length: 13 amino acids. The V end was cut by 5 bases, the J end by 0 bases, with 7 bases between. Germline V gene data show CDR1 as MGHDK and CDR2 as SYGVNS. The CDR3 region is CASSSELNTEAFF. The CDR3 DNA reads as TGTGCCAGCAGTTCCGAGCTGAACACTGAAGCTTTCTTT.

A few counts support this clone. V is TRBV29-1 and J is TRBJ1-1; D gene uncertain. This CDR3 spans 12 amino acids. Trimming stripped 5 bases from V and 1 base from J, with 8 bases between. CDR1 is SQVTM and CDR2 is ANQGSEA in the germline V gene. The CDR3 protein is CSVKVPNTEAFF. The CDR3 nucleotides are TGCAGCGTTAAAGTACCGAACACTGAAGCTTTCTTT.

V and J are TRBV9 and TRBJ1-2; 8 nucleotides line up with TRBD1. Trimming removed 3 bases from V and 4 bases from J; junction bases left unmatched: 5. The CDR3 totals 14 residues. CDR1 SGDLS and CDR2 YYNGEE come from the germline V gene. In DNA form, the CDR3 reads TGTGCCAGCAGCGGATACGACAGGGGCTATGGCTACACCTTC. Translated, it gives CASSGYDRGYGYTF.

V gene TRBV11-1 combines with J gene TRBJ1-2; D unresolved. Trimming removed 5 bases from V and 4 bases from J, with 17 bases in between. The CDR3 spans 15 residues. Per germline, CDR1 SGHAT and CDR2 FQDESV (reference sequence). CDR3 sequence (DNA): TGTGCCAGCAGCCCGGACGAGGGAGGATCCTATGGCTACACCTTC. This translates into CASSPDEGGSYGYTF.